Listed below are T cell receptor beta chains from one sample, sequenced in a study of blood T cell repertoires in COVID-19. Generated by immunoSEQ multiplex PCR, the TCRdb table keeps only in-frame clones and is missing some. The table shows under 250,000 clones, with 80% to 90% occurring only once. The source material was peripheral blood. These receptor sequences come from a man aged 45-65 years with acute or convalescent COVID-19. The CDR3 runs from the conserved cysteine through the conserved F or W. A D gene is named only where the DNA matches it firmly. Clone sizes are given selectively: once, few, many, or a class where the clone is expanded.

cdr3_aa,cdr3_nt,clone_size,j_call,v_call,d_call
CAISPPRTGNSGNTIYF,TGTGCCATCAGTCCCCCGAGAACAGGGAACTCTGGAAACACCATATATTTT,once,TRBJ1-3,TRBV10-3,NA
CASSMGGAEKLFF,TGTGCCAGTAGTATGGGGGGAGCTGAAAAACTGTTTTTT,NA,TRBJ1-4,TRBV19,NA
CASNRGRAGTEAFF,TGTGCCAGCAACAGGGGGCGTGCGGGCACTGAAGCTTTCTTT,NA,TRBJ1-1,TRBV28,TRBD1
CASSLGQGLGTEAFF,TGTGCCAGCAGCCTGGGACAGGGGTTGGGAACTGAAGCTTTCTTT,NA,TRBJ1-1,TRBV7-9,TRBD1
CASSQQPGGDTQYF,TGTGCCAGCAGCCAACAGCCAGGGGGAGATACGCAGTATTTT,NA,TRBJ2-3,TRBV3-1/TRBV3-2,TRBD1
CASSSTPGLAETQYF,TGTGCCAGCAGCTCCACCCCCGGACTGGCGGAGACCCAGTACTTC,NA,TRBJ2-5,TRBV5-8,NA
CASSKVASTDTQYF,TGTGCCAGCTCGAAGGTAGCTAGCACAGATACGCAGTATTTT,NA,TRBJ2-3,TRBV9,NA
CASSEGQGYNSPLHF,TGTGCCAGCAGTGAAGGACAGGGGTATAATTCACCCCTCCACTTT,NA,TRBJ1-6,TRBV6-1,TRBD1
CASRDRGGNTIYF,TGTGCCTCCCGGGACAGGGGCGGAAACACCATATATTTT,few,TRBJ1-3,TRBV19,TRBD1
CASSRNPTGFRNQPQHF,TGTGCCAGCAGCAGAAACCCGACAGGATTTCGCAATCAGCCCCAGCATTTT,NA,TRBJ1-5,TRBV27,NA
CASSMPGGTEAFF,TGTGCCAGCAGCATGCCAGGGGGTACTGAAGCTTTCTTT,few,TRBJ1-1,TRBV6-5,TRBD1
CASSQRTGGVSYEQYF,TGTGCCAGCAGCCAGCGGACAGGGGGGGTATCCTACGAGCAGTACTTC,NA,TRBJ2-7,TRBV3-1/TRBV3-2,TRBD1
CASSEPGISNQPQHF,TGTGCCAGCAGTGAACCGGGGATTAGCAATCAGCCCCAGCATTTT,NA,TRBJ1-5,TRBV6-1,NA
CASSPAGTRTIYEQYF,TGTGCCAGCAGCCCAGCCGGGACTAGGACCATTTACGAGCAGTACTTC,few,TRBJ2-7,TRBV5-4,TRBD2